One sample yielded the 30 T cell receptor beta chains listed below, sequenced in a study of shared clonotypes between healthy human individuals. Clones were sequenced by immunoSEQ multiplex PCR, and TCRdb holds only the in-frame ones, with some missing. This sample yields about 490,000 clones, of which around four fifths are seen a single time; around 12% belongs to the top ten. The sequencing sample was made of PBMCs. These receptors were obtained from a woman aged 40 to 55 in good health. Some clones in this sample may be carry-over from other donors' samples.

The chain recombines TRBV19 with TRBJ1-1, with D uncertain. CDR1 LNHDA and CDR2 SQIVND come from the germline V gene (reference sequence). V shed 4 bases and J shed 0 bases, with 9 bases lying between them. The CDR3 is 14 residues long. DNA of the CDR3: TGTGCCAGTAGTACTCCAGGAATGAACACTGAAGCTTTCTTT. Its protein is CASSTPGMNTEAFF.

V is TRBV2 and J is TRBJ2-1; 7 positions match TRBD1. V was clipped by 5 bases and J by 7 bases; unmatched bases: 5. The CDR3 sequence is 13 residues long. Germline V gene sequence: CDR1 SNHLY, CDR2 FYNNEI. The CDR3 DNA is TGTGCCAGCAGTTGGGACAGCGAGAATGAGCAGTTCTTC. Amino acid sequence: CASSWDSENEQFF.

This chain connects TRBV27 to TRBJ1-4; TRBD1 matches at 7 bases. The CDR3 totals 16 residues. Germline V lookup: CDR1 MNHEY, CDR2 SMNVEV (reference sequence). V lost 6 bases, J lost 3 bases, and 10 bases stayed unmatched. CDR3 protein: CASSLHEGAANEKLFF. In DNA form, the CDR3 reads TGTGCCAGCAGCCTACATGAGGGGGCGGCTAATGAAAAACTGTTTTTT.

This chain links TRBV7-9 with TRBJ2-7; TRBD1 matches 8 bases. Germline-derived CDR1 and CDR2 are SEHNR and FQNEAQ (reference sequence). The CDR3 spans 14 residues. Unmatched junction bases numbered 8, after V lost 5 bases and J lost 5 bases. CDR3 loop: CASSLGQGHDEQYF. The CDR3, as DNA: TGTGCCAGCAGCCTTGGACAGGGACACGACGAGCAGTACTTC.

The rearrangement uses TRBV10-3 and TRBJ2-5; TRBD2 matches at 10 bases. The length of the CDR3 is 15 residues. Germline V gives CDR1 ENHRY, CDR2 SYGVKD. V lost 6 bases, J lost 0 bases, and 4 bases stayed unmatched. CDR3 region: CAIRQTSGHQETQYF. The CDR3 DNA is TGTGCCATCAGACAGACTAGCGGGCACCAAGAGACCCAGTACTTC.

This chain joins TRBV27 and TRBJ2-1; 9 nucleotides line up with TRBD1. With 5 bases clipped from V and 0 bases from J, the junction kept 2 bases outside the gene matches. Germline V gene data show CDR1 as MNHEY and CDR2 as SMNVEV (reference sequence). CDR3 length: 15 residues. The CDR3 region has the DNA TGTGCCAGCAGTCAGGACAGGGGCTCCTACAATGAGCAGTTCTTC. It yields the protein CASSQDRGSYNEQFF.

This clone was seen a single time. The genes are TRBV7-2 and TRBJ1-3; 7 nucleotides line up with TRBD1. Germline V gene lookup returns CDR1 SGHTA and CDR2 FQGNSA. This CDR3 region has 15 residues. Trimming removed 1 base from V and 2 bases from J; junction bases left unmatched: 2. CDR3 residues: CASSLDRGAGNTIYF. The CDR3 DNA is TGTGCCAGCAGCTTAGACAGGGGAGCTGGAAACACCATATATTTT.

The chain links TRBV11-2 to TRBJ2-3, with D possibly being TRBD1 or TRBD2 (6 bases each). There are 16 residues in the CDR3. Trimming shortened V by 1 base and J by 6 bases, and 17 bases separated the two germline ends. Per the germline V gene, CDR1 is SGHAT and CDR2 is FQNNGV. The DNA for the CDR3 is TGTGCCAGCAGCTTAGTCCGGGGGCTACCCCAGGATACGCAGTATTTT. Translated: CASSLVRGLPQDTQYF.

The chain links TRBV19 to TRBJ2-1, with a possible D match to TRBD2 (5 bases). The CDR3 contains 14 residues. The V and J ends lost 5 bases and 9 bases respectively, with 17 bases between them. Germline CDR1 reads LNHDA; CDR2 reads SQIVND (reference sequence). The CDR3 DNA reads TGTGCCAGTAGTCCCCGCCTTGGCCGGGGTGAGCAGTTCTTC. Its translation is CASSPRLGRGEQFF.

To note about this clone: At one end the junction does not follow the germline gene, possibly because of a read error. The V call is TRBV7-9, the J call TRBJ1-2; D possibly corresponds to TRBD1 (5 bases). Germline-derived CDR1 and CDR2 are SEHNR and FQNEAQ (reference sequence). There are 13 residues in the CDR3. The CDR3 bases are TGTGCCAGCAGCTCGGGACCGAACTATGGCCACACCTTC. As protein: CASSSGPNYGHTF.

Only a few counts were recorded for this clone. The V and J genes are TRBV5-4 and TRBJ2-3; 15 bases are a match to TRBD2. Germline V lookup: CDR1 SGHNT, CDR2 YYREEE (reference sequence). CDR3 length: 17 amino acids. After removal of 4 bases from V and 2 bases from J, the junction contained 5 bases not matched to a gene. This CDR3 reads CASSTGLAGGDTDTQYF. CDR3 nucleotide sequence: TGTGCCAGCAGCACCGGACTAGCGGGAGGGGACACAGATACGCAGTATTTT. Combining the CDR3 with reference TRBV5-4 and TRBJ2-3 gives the whole variable domain ETGVTQSPTHLIKTRGQQVTLRCSSQSGHNTVSWYQQALGQGPQFIFQYYREEENGRGNFPPRFSGLQFPNYSSELNVNALELDDSALYLCASSTGLAGGDTDTQYFGPGTRLTVL.

This clone was counted only a few times. V and J are TRBV29-1 and TRBJ1-2; the match to TRBD1 covers 7 bases. CDR1 SQVTM and CDR2 ANQGSEA come from the germline V gene. CDR3 size: 15 residues. V shed 5 bases and J 3 bases; nucleotides not matched to a gene: 12. CDR3: CSVSEPRQGYYGYTF. The CDR3 DNA follows: TGCAGCGTTTCCGAACCGAGACAGGGCTACTATGGCTACACCTTC.

As to this clone: A far larger clone is off by one base, so a read error is likely. This chain connects TRBV6-4 to TRBJ2-2, with a possible D match to TRBD2 (5 bases). The CDR3 is 13 amino acids. Germline values: CDR1 MRHNA, CDR2 SNTAGT. CDR3 region: CASSERDAGELSF. CDR3 coding DNA: TGTGCCAGCAGTGAAAGGGATGCCGGGGAGCTGTCTTTT.

The V call is TRBV19, the J call TRBJ2-3, with 12 bases identical to TRBD2. This CDR3 spans 23 amino acids. CDR1 and CDR2 from the germline V gene are LNHDA and SQIVND (reference sequence). V shed 5 bases and J 5 bases; nucleotides not matched to a gene: 29. The CDR3, as DNA: TGTGCCAGTAGTTCCTCCGCCACTAGCGGGAGGCCTCACGGGGGGAAAGGTGAAGATACGCAGTATTTT. Translation: CASSSSATSGRPHGGKGEDTQYF. Full variable domain (outside the CDR3, taken from reference TRBV19 and TRBJ2-3): DGGITQSPKYLFRKEGQNVTLSCEQNLNHDAMYWYRQDPGQGLRLIYYSQIVNDFQKGDIAEGYSVSREKKESFPLTVTSAQKNPTAFYLCASSSSATSGRPHGGKGEDTQYFGPGTRLTVL.

The chain combines TRBV28 with TRBJ1-2; 7 bases align to TRBD1. The length of the CDR3 is 15 residues. Germline V gene lookup returns CDR1 MDHEN and CDR2 SYDVKM. V shed 4 bases and J 4 bases; nucleotides not matched to a gene: 9. In DNA, the CDR3 is TGTGCCAGCAGTTCCACGGGGACAGCCCCCTATGGCTACACCTTC. Its protein product is CASSSTGTAPYGYTF.

The chain combines TRBV27 with TRBJ2-3; no reliable D call. The CDR3 loop spans 14 amino acids. Germline values: CDR1 MNHEY, CDR2 SMNVEV (reference sequence). The V gene lost 3 bases and the J gene lost 7 bases, with 14 bases spanning the gap. CDR3 nucleotide sequence: TGTGCCAGCAGTTTCCGAGAGTCGAGGAATACGCAGTATTTT. Amino acids: CASSFRESRNTQYF.

The V gene is TRBV11-2, the J gene TRBJ1-2; D is unresolved. This CDR3 comprises 14 residues. Germline V lookup: CDR1 SGHAT, CDR2 FQNNGV. V was shortened by 5 bases and J by 7 bases, with 17 bases between the two germline ends. CDR3 DNA sequence: TGTGCCAGCAGCATGGGCAGGAATGTTGGTGGCTACACCTTC. Amino acid sequence: CASSMGRNVGGYTF.

The chain has TRBV27 and TRBJ2-7, with 9 bases identical to TRBD2. V shed 5 bases, J shed 7 bases, and the junction held 6 bases outside the gene matches. CDR3 length: 13 residues. Per germline, CDR1 MNHEY and CDR2 SMNVEV (reference sequence). The CDR3 sequence: CASSEYSGSEQYF. DNA for the CDR3: TGTGCCAGCAGTGAGTATAGCGGGAGTGAGCAGTACTTC.

V is TRBV4-1 and J is TRBJ2-1; 8 positions match TRBD2. Germline V gene sequence: CDR1 MGHRA, CDR2 YSYEKL. With 1 base clipped from V and 1 base from J, the junction kept 9 bases outside the gene matches. The CDR3 runs 18 residues. CDR3 residues: CASSQGRSGSESYNEQFF. CDR3 nucleotide sequence: TGCGCCAGCAGCCAAGGGCGGAGCGGGAGCGAATCCTACAATGAGCAGTTCTTC.

V and J are TRBV30 and TRBJ2-5, with 8 bases aligning to TRBD2. CDR3 length: 11 residues. The ends lost 4 bases at V and 7 bases at J; junction bases unmatched: 2. The germline gives CDR1 GTSNPN, CDR2 SVGIG (reference sequence). The CDR3 loop is CAWTGGGTQYF. The CDR3 region has the DNA TGTGCCTGGACCGGGGGGGGGACCCAGTACTTC.

This clone was found once. CDR3 residues: CASSIGSSYNEQFF. Here the CDR3 DNA reads TGTGCCAGTAGTATTGGGAGCTCCTACAATGAGCAGTTCTTC. The V call is TRBV19, the J call TRBJ2-1; D perhaps matches TRBD2 (5 bases). V shed 3 bases and J shed 0 bases, with 6 bases lying between them. The CDR3 consists of 14 residues. The germline gives CDR1 LNHDA, CDR2 SQIVND (reference sequence).

This clone has just one count. The genes are TRBV27 and TRBJ1-2; tentatively, D is TRBD1 (6 bases). The V gene's germline CDR1 is MNHEY and CDR2 SMNVEV (reference sequence). V lost 3 bases and J lost 7, with 18 bases in between. This CDR3 has 15 amino acids. CDR3: CASSFQGQGLGGYTF. CDR3 DNA sequence: TGTGCCAGCAGTTTTCAGGGGCAGGGGCTCGGTGGCTACACCTTC.

The chain links TRBV6-6 to TRBJ2-6; no reliable D call. V dropped 4 bases and J dropped 0 bases, with 7 bases sitting between them. Germline values: CDR1 MNHNY, CDR2 SVGAGI (reference sequence). This CDR3 region has 15 residues. The CDR3 loop is CASSSPFSGANVLTF. The CDR3 DNA sequence: TGTGCCAGCAGTTCACCTTTCTCTGGGGCCAACGTCCTGACTTTC.

This clone has a handful of counts. The gene calls are TRBV7-2 and TRBJ1-2; D possibly corresponds to TRBD1 (5 bases). V lost 3 bases to trimming and J lost 0 bases, with 11 bases between them. This CDR3 region has 15 residues. From germline, CDR1 is SGHTA and CDR2 FQGNSA. The CDR3 DNA reads as TGTGCCAGCAGCTTGGCGGGGCTAGCTAACTATGGCTACACCTTC. Translating gives CASSLAGLANYGYTF.

The rearrangement joins TRBV5-1 to TRBJ2-2, with TRBD2 identical over 9 bases. The CDR3 has 18 amino acids. V was pared by 4 bases and J by 6 bases, with 16 bases of the junction left unmatched. The germline V gene has CDR1 SGHRS and CDR2 YFSETQ. The CDR3 coding sequence is TGCGCCAGCAGCCCCCAGGGCGCCGCGGGAGGGATTGCCGGGGAGCTGTTTTTT. This translates into CASSPQGAAGGIAGELFF. Complete variable domain (other parts from reference TRBV5-1 and TRBJ2-2): KAGVTQTPRYLIKTRGQQVTLSCSPISGHRSVSWYQQTPGQGLQFLFEYFSETQRNKGNFPGRFSGRQFSNSRSEMNVSTLELGDSALYLCASSPQGAAGGIAGELFFGEGSRLTVL.

CDR3 sequence (DNA): TGTGCCAGCAGCTTGGGCCCTCCGAGTCTAAGTGAGCAGTTCTTC. Translation gives CASSLGPPSLSEQFF. The chain is built from TRBV11-3 and TRBJ2-1; D not certain. The CDR3 spans 15 residues. Trimming left V 3 bases short and J 9 bases short, with 18 bases between. Germline V gives CDR1 SGHNT, CDR2 YENEEA. The whole variable domain, remainder taken from reference TRBV11-3 and TRBJ2-1, is EAGVVQSPRYKIIEKKQPVAFWCNPISGHNTLYWYLQNLGQGPELLIRYENEEAVDDSQLPKDRFSAERLKGVDSTLKIQPAELGDSAVYLCASSLGPPSLSEQFFGPGTRLTVL.

The gene calls are TRBV19 and TRBJ1-5; D is unresolved. V lost 4 bases, J lost 11 bases, and 12 bases lay in between. Germline V gene data show CDR1 as LNHDA and CDR2 as SQIVND (reference sequence). CDR3 size: 12 residues. DNA of the CDR3: TGTGCCAGTAGTACGGAAGGTGGGACCCAGCATTTT. It translates to CASSTEGGTQHF. The full variable domain, with the rest looked up from reference TRBV19 and TRBJ1-5, is DGGITQSPKYLFRKEGQNVTLSCEQNLNHDAMYWYRQDPGQGLRLIYYSQIVNDFQKGDIAEGYSVSREKKESFPLTVTSAQKNPTAFYLCASSTEGGTQHFGDGTRLSIL.

For this clone: The same CDR3 also results from other DNA sequences found in this sample. J is TRBJ2-7 and V is TRBV7-2; D might be TRBD2 (5 bases). The CDR3 runs to 13 residues. The germline V and J ends were trimmed by 1 base and 3 bases, with 7 bases remaining between them. CDR1 and CDR2 from the germline V gene are SGHTA and FQGNSA. The DNA of the CDR3 is TGTGCCAGCAGCTTAGTCGGACTCTACGAGCAGTACTTC. Translated, it gives CASSLVGLYEQYF. The whole variable domain, filled in from reference TRBV7-2 and TRBJ2-7, reads GAGVSQSPSNKVTEKGKDVELRCDPISGHTALYWYRQSLGQGLEFLIYFQGNSAPDKSGLPSDRFSAERTGGSVSTLTIQRTQQEDSAVYLCASSLVGLYEQYFGPGTRLTVT.

As concerns this clone: Since a far larger clone is one base different, this is likely a read error. This chain connects TRBV2 to TRBJ2-3, with D tentatively TRBD1 (5 bases). The CDR3 consists of 16 residues. Germline CDR1 is SNHLY and CDR2 is FYNNEI. With 2 bases removed from V and 5 bases from J, the gap between germline ends came to 17 bases. CDR3 in amino acids: CASSERAFQQGDTQYF. The DNA of the CDR3 is TGTGCCAGCAGTGAAAGGGCTTTCCAGCAGGGAGATACGCAGTATTTT.

For this clone: A read error may explain this, as a much larger clone is one base away. The rearrangement joins TRBV30 to TRBJ1-1; D unclear. The CDR3 length is 18 residues. Per germline, CDR1 GTSNPN and CDR2 SVGIG (reference sequence). V lost 5 bases, J lost 2 bases, and 27 bases lay in between. This CDR3 reads CAWGLYRGIPPTNTEAFF. The CDR3 coding sequence is TGTGCCTGGGGGCTGTATAGAGGTATCCCACCAACTAACACTGAAGCTTTCTTT. Full variable domain (rest looked up from reference TRBV30 and TRBJ1-1): SQTIHQWPATLVQPVGSPLSLECTVEGTSNPNLYWYRQAAGRGLQLLFYSVGIGQISSEVPQNLSASRPQDRQFILSSKKLLLSDSGFYLCAWGLYRGIPPTNTEAFFGQGTRLTVV.